One T cell receptor beta chain is described in this entry. Its antigen is unknown. V lost 0 bases and J 4 bases, leaving 18 bases between the germline ends. The CDR3 extends over 17 amino acids. The V gene's germline CDR1 is MNHNS and CDR2 SASEGT. Latent tuberculosis screening used tuberculin skin test and IGRA at entry. These data originate in a study of T cells in tuberculosis. Produced via immunoSEQ multiplex PCR; TCRdb's table is partial and in-frame only. This sample has tens of thousands of clones, with nearly 95% found just once. Whole-study results and caveats: Active tuberculosis TCR-alpha repertoires lay closer to GMM-specific TCRs than IGRA-negative controls, suggesting clonal expansion.

The origin of this receptor is a donor aged 10-29 years with latent tuberculosis or without tuberculosis infection. The V and J genes are TRBV6-1 and TRBJ1-2, with a weak D call TRBD1 (6 bases). Sequencing was done on a sample of PBMCs. CDR3 nucleotides: TGTGCCAGCAGTGAAGCGCGGGGGCAAGGGGGACCCTATGGCTACACCTTC. Protein sequence: CASSEARGQGGPYGYTF.